The clone carrying this T cell receptor beta chain was observed a few times. Its antigen is currently unknown. The study reverse transcribed the entire isolated RNA, so it sequenced expressed TCRB transcripts. Generated by immunoSEQ multiplex PCR, the TCRdb table keeps only in-frame clones and is missing some. The sample contains some 150,000 clones, 10% of which appear only once. This specimen belongs to a study of beta chain features in type 1 diabetes. Study-level information: The examined sorted cells totaled fewer than 140 million across samples.

Every sorted population was more than 95% pure. Findings and limits, study-wide: There was a moderate but significant shortening of TCRB CDR3s in all four CD4+ subsets of Type 1 diabetes patients. More deletions and fewer insertions at VDJ junctions were found in patients with type 1 diabetes.

The germline CDR1 and CDR2 sequences are SGHRS and YFSETQ. This CDR3 is 15 amino acids long. V gave up 0 bases and J gave up 7 bases, with 14 bases separating them. This clonotype was obtained from a man between 18 and 29 years old in good health. The chain couples TRBV5-1 to TRBJ2-1, with TRBD2 as a possible D gene (6 bases). Input material: naive CD4+ T cells from blood. For the CDR3, the DNA is TGCGCCAGCAGCTTGGTTGGACTTGGGGGGAATGAGCAGTTCTTC. As protein: CASSLVGLGGNEQFF.